This TCR beta chain appears in the sequencing data of a study of T cell therapy after organ transplantation. The method was immunoSEQ multiplex PCR; TCRdb's version includes in-frame clones alone and lacks a portion of them. The table lists 40,000 to 60,000 clones, approximately 94% of them singletons. Germline trimming cut 10 bases from V and 4 bases from J; bases unmatched to any gene: 5. The CDR3 totals 12 residues. Looked up from germline, CDR1 is MNHEY and CDR2 is SVGAGI. On this clone itself: Antigen unknown.

These patients had received solid-organ transplants and had drug-resistant or recurrent cytomegalovirus. The sequencing here drew on CD8+ T cells from blood, taken before autologous CMV-specific T cell therapy. The clonotype originates from a human patient who had received a solid organ transplant and had CMV disease. The chain recombines TRBV6-5 with TRBJ2-7; 9 nucleotides align to TRBD1. The CDR3: CATGQGRYEQYF. The CDR3 nucleotides read TGTGCCACCGGACAGGGGAGGTACGAGCAGTACTTC.